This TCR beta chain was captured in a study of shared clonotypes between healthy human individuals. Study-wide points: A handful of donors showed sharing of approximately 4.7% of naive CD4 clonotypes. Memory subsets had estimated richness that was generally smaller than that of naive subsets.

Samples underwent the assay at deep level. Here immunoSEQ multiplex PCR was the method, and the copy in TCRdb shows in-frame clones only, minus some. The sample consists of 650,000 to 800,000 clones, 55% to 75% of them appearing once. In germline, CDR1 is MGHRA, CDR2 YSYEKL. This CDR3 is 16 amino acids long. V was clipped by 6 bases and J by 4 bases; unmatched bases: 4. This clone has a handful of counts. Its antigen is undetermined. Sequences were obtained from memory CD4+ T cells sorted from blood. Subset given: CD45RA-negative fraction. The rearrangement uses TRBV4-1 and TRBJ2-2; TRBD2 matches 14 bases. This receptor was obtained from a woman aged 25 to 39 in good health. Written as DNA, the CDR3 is TGCGCCAGCAGGGGGACTAGCGGGAGTGTCACCGGGGAGCTGTTTTTT. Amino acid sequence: CASRGTSGSVTGELFF.